This T cell receptor beta chain appears in the sequencing data of a study of Graves' ophthalmopathy and Graves' hyperthyroidism. PBMCs originated in 8.5 to 10 ml of fresh peripheral blood. The authors amplified TCR beta CDR3 regions from RNA transcripts. The authors performed first-round RT-PCR with HTBI primers and then a second-round multiplex PCR. TCRdb reanalysed the multiplex PCR reads using MiXCR and keeps one entry per CDR3 protein. The sample contains approximately 700,000 distinct CDR3 sequences, approximately 40% of which appear only once. Trimming cost V 6 bases and J 2 bases, with 19 bases left between them. Germline V lookup: CDR1 MGHDK, CDR2 SYGVNS. CDR3 size: 17 residues.

The sample taken for sequencing was peripheral blood. The rearrangement uses TRBV25-1 and TRBJ2-2; D gene ambiguous. The source of this sequence is an adult man with Graves' ophthalmopathy. CDR3 nucleotides: TGTGCCAGCAGCCTCAGGATAGGTGCCCTCAACACCGGGGAGCTGTTTTTT. Amino acids: CASSLRIGALNTGELFF.